Below, 19 T cell receptor beta chains from the same sample are listed, as sequenced in a study of CD8 T cells in Susac syndrome (dated by TCRdb to 2018 to 2020). Library prep was done by the immunoSEQ multiplex PCR assay. RNA was extracted using the RNeasy kit, and about 0.5 to 1 microgram was reverse transcribed with random hexamers. TCRdb trimmed the raw reads at Q25, called clones with MiXCR and kept productive beta chains. Under each unique CDR3 protein, matching rows form one entry showing the most common genes and DNA. Across this sample there are about 140,000 distinct CDR3 sequences, with 85% to 95% seen only once. Roughly 0.15% of the sample comes from the top ten. Sequenced input: CD4+ T cells from PBMCs. The origin of the receptors is a human donor with Susac syndrome.

The chain employs TRBV7-8 and TRBJ2-7, with 7 positions matching TRBD1. The CDR3 has 16 amino acids. With V trimmed by 5 bases and J by 3 bases, 13 bases remained unmatched. Germline CDR1 reads SGHVS; CDR2 reads FQNEAQ. The CDR3 DNA reads as TGTGCCAGCAGCCCCAGTTTGTTGCAGGGGGACTACGAGCAGTACTTC. Translating it yields CASSPSLLQGDYEQYF.

The gene calls are TRBV30 and TRBJ1-1; D call uncertain. The CDR3 is made up of 12 amino acids. Germline V CDR1 and CDR2: GTSNPN, SVGIG (reference sequence). With 1 base removed from V and 2 bases from J, the gap between germline ends came to 5 bases. The CDR3 here is CAWSGSNTEAFF. DNA of the CDR3: TGTGCCTGGAGTGGGTCTAACACTGAAGCTTTCTTT.

The J gene is TRBJ2-3, the V gene TRBV15; perhaps TRBD1 as D (6 bases). Per the germline V gene, CDR1 is LNHNV and CDR2 is YYDKDF (reference sequence). This CDR3 is built from 16 residues. Trimming stripped 0 bases from V and 0 bases from J, with 10 bases between. The chain's CDR3 is CATSRDPGVSTDTQYF. In nucleotides, the CDR3 is TGTGCCACCAGCAGAGACCCAGGGGTGAGCACAGATACGCAGTATTTT.

This rearrangement joins TRBV9 to TRBJ2-1; TRBD1 matches at 9 bases. The germline CDR1 and CDR2 sequences are SGDLS and YYNGEE. This CDR3 has 14 amino acids. Losses at the gene ends were 3 bases for V and 3 bases for J; bases not matched to a gene: 1. CDR3 residues: CASSAGQGYNEQFF. The CDR3, as DNA: TGTGCCAGCAGCGCGGGACAGGGCTACAATGAGCAGTTCTTC.

This clonotype is a singleton in its sample. The V and J genes are TRBV12-3 or TRBV12-4 and TRBJ2-3; possibly TRBD2 for D (6 bases). The CDR3 has 15 residues. V dropped 5 bases and J dropped 4 bases, with 16 bases sitting between them. Here the CDR3 DNA reads TGTGCCAGCAGTCCCGGCGGGGTTTTGGCAGATACGCAGTATTTT. The encoded protein is CASSPGGVLADTQYF.

V and J are TRBV14 and TRBJ1-5; no firm D call. Germline lookup yields CDR1 SGHDN and CDR2 FVKESK. Trimming shortened V by 1 base and J by 4 bases, and 5 bases separated the two germline ends. This CDR3 spans 13 amino acids. CDR3 loop: CASSQGPNQPQHF. The CDR3 nucleotides read TGTGCCAGCAGCCAAGGTCCAAATCAGCCCCAGCATTTT. Using reference TRBV14 and TRBJ1-5 for the parts outside the CDR3, the full variable domain is EAGVTQFPSHSVIEKGQTVTLRCDPISGHDNLYWYRRVMGKEIKFLLHFVKESKQDESGMPNNRFLAERTGGTYSTLKVQPAELEDSGVYFCASSQGPNQPQHFGDGTRLSIL.

The chain couples TRBV30 to TRBJ1-4; 12 bases line up with TRBD1. CDR3 length: 15 residues. Trimming cost V 7 bases and J 8 bases; bases outside gene matches: 11. From germline, CDR1 is GTSNPN and CDR2 SVGIG (reference sequence). The CDR3 spells CALRSPGQGAEKLFF. In nucleotides, the CDR3 is TGTGCCTTAAGATCACCGGGACAGGGGGCGGAAAAACTGTTTTTT.

The V and J genes are TRBV30 and TRBJ1-1, with no clear D. Germline V gives CDR1 GTSNPN, CDR2 SVGIG (reference sequence). V was clipped by 0 bases and J by 7 bases, with 12 bases between them. The CDR3 has 13 amino acids. The CDR3 is CAWSVRGSGEAFF. The CDR3 DNA is TGTGCCTGGAGTGTGCGGGGATCTGGTGAAGCTTTCTTT.

This clonotype was seen once. The CDR3 sequence is CASSQGIRGQETQYF. CDR3 sequence (DNA): TGTGCCAGCAGCCAAGGGATCCGGGGACAAGAGACCCAGTACTTC. The chain employs TRBV4-2 and TRBJ2-5; a possible D gene is TRBD2 (5 bases). The V gene lost 1 base and the J gene lost 2 bases, with 11 bases spanning the gap. From germline, CDR1 is LGHNA and CDR2 YNFKEQ. The CDR3 extends over 15 amino acids.

The chain is built from TRBV20-1 and TRBJ1-1; 8 nucleotides line up with TRBD1. V lost 6 bases, J lost 6 bases, and 3 bases stayed unmatched. Per the germline V gene, CDR1 is DFQATT and CDR2 is SNEGSKA (reference sequence). The CDR3 totals 11 residues. CDR3 protein: CSAQDRAEAFF. As DNA, the CDR3 is TGCAGTGCGCAGGACAGGGCTGAAGCTTTCTTT.

The chain has TRBV5-1 and TRBJ2-7; 8 bases fit TRBD2. Germline lookup yields CDR1 SGHRS and CDR2 YFSETQ. With V trimmed by 4 bases and J by 4 bases, 7 bases remained unmatched. The CDR3 contains 14 residues. The CDR3 region is CASSRREGLYEQYF. CDR3 DNA sequence: TGCGCCAGCAGCCGACGGGAGGGCCTTTACGAGCAGTACTTC.

J is TRBJ1-1 and V is TRBV30; a weak D match, TRBD1 (6 bases). CDR3 length: 12 residues. Trimming pared 3 bases from V and 7 bases from J, leaving 12 bases between. Germline V gene sequence: CDR1 GTSNPN, CDR2 SVGIG (reference sequence). CDR3 nucleotide sequence: TGTGCCTGGAGCGGTACAGGGAGTGAAGCTTTCTTT. Protein: CAWSGTGSEAFF.

The chain joins TRBV20-1 to TRBJ1-2, with a tentative D call TRBD1 (5 bases). The germline V gene encodes CDR1 DFQATT and CDR2 SNEGSKA (reference sequence). This CDR3 comprises 13 residues. Trimming pared 4 bases from V and 5 bases from J, leaving 14 bases between. The CDR3 region has the DNA TGCAGTGCTATACAGGCAGCCAGTTATGGCTACACCTTC. It translates to CSAIQAASYGYTF.

The V call is TRBV28, the J call TRBJ1-5; D is undetermined. The CDR3 totals 15 residues. From germline, CDR1 is MDHEN and CDR2 SYDVKM. V lost 2 bases, J lost 0 bases, and 8 bases lay in between. The CDR3 sequence is CASSLGGYSNQPQHF. In nucleotides, the CDR3 is TGTGCCAGCAGTTTAGGCGGGTATAGCAATCAGCCCCAGCATTTT.

The chain links TRBV7-9 to TRBJ1-3; D unclear. The ends were cut back, 6 bases at V and 0 bases at J, with 6 bases in the middle. Looked up from germline, CDR1 is SEHNR and CDR2 is FQNEAQ (reference sequence). The CDR3 contains 13 residues. CDR3 loop: CASRNLSGNTIYF. CDR3 coding DNA: TGTGCCAGCAGGAATCTCTCTGGAAACACCATATATTTT.

The gene calls are TRBV30 and TRBJ1-2; D not resolved. The length of the CDR3 is 14 residues. Deletions cut 3 bases from V and 5 bases from J, with 16 bases between. CDR1 and CDR2 (germline): GTSNPN, SVGIG (reference sequence). CDR3 amino acids: CAWRGQPEGYGYTF. For the CDR3, the DNA is TGTGCCTGGAGGGGCCAGCCTGAGGGATATGGCTACACCTTC.

The genes are TRBV5-4 and TRBJ2-5; D may be TRBD2 (6 bases). V was trimmed by 4 bases and J by 5 bases, leaving 15 bases between them. CDR3 length equals 14 residues. Germline CDR1 is SGHNT and CDR2 is YYREEE (reference sequence). The DNA of the CDR3 is TGTGCCAGCAGCGGCGGGACGGACAAGGAGACCCAGTACTTC. It encodes CASSGGTDKETQYF.

The chain couples TRBV29-1 to TRBJ1-1, with TRBD1 matching over 8 bases. Trimming at V came to 5 bases and at J to 4 bases, leaving 9 bases not matched to a gene. The CDR3 contains 14 residues. The V gene's germline CDR1 is SQVTM and CDR2 ANQGSEA. The CDR3 DNA reads as TGCAGCGTTTCATCTATAACAGGGGGCACTGAAGCTTTCTTT. Protein product: CSVSSITGGTEAFF.

The chain recombines TRBV20-1 with TRBJ2-1; the D is unclear. The V and J ends lost 0 bases and 6 bases respectively, with 6 bases between them. CDR3 size: 12 residues. Germline V gene lookup returns CDR1 DFQATT and CDR2 SNEGSKA (reference sequence). CDR3 DNA sequence: TGCAGTGCTAGAGATCCAGCCAATGAGCAGTTCTTC. It codes for CSARDPANEQFF.